One T cell receptor (beta chain) is described in this entry. Its specific antigen is unknown. Nothing much larger sits one base from this clone, and base qualities are not available. The entry originates in a study of PD-1 blockade in classical Hodgkin lymphoma (dated by TCRdb to between 2020 and 2021). Describing the broader study: Nivolumab dosing was 3 mg/kg intravenously every 2 weeks, continuing until either disease progression or unacceptable toxicity. The study used TCR beta sequencing and CyTOF to define a peripheral blood immune signature of response to PD-1 blockade in classical Hodgkin lymphoma. Overall study results and their limits: Among trial patients, those achieving complete response had baseline diversity similar to that of newly diagnosed patients, while diversity was significantly lower in partial responders and progressors. A significant rise by C4D1 was seen in CD4+ but not CD8+ TCR diversity (p=0.0027 vs p=0.16), with the rise being most apparent in complete responders (p=0.02). Patients starting nivolumab less than 1 year after ASCT had lower diversity and were excluded from later analyses to avoid confounding by immune reconstitution. Baseline TCR diversity was reported to be lower in newly diagnosed patients than in healthy donors, and even lower in relapsed/refractory patients. The study covered only a single clinical trial cohort, and the causes of the repertoire differences, possibly disease activity or prior therapy, were still not defined.

Sequences MDHEN (CDR1) and SYDVKM (CDR2) are obtained from the germline V gene. V is pruned by 6 bases and J by 0 bases, leaving 10 bases of the junction without a gene match. The CDR3 runs 16 amino acids, cysteine and phenylalanine included. Solely the CDR3 DNA is kept, with 48 bases framed from the first base. The Qiagen DNeasy kit was used to extract genomic DNA both from unsorted PBMCs and from the negatively selected CD4+ and CD8+ fractions. TCR beta CDR3 regions were subjected to amplification by immunoSEQ multiplex PCR with primers that anneal to V and J segments. A synthetic immune receptor repertoire was used to minimize amplification bias, and remaining bias was computationally removed after sequencing. Under the source paper's analysis protocol: Custom Python scripts were used to quantify repertoire diversity as the Shannon entropy index. Unsorted, CD4+ and CD8+ repertoires were examined separately, except in combined analyses, for which CD4+ and CD8+ sequences were merged in silico. A clone was considered expanded if an increase in frequency of at least 2-fold after treatment relative to C1D1 was found, and a pseudocount of 0.5 was applied to clones undetected at baseline. Singleton clones were defined as clones with 0 or 1 copy at C1D1, and non-singleton clones were defined as clones with 2 or more copies. Clones expanded in unsorted samples were assigned a CD4+, CD8+ or unknown annotation through matching of protein sequences in sorted samples from the same patient. Diversity changes from C1D1 to C4D1 were tested in paired samples using Wilcoxon tests. Entries here come from immuneACCESS through TCRdb and include only in-frame sequences with V and J called. Some clones fail to appear in such tables; in the studies checked, an unresolved V gene covers under half of the shortfall, and the cause of the remainder is unknown. The V and J calls and clone size are taken from that table; D and trimming were inferred from the DNA. In all, the sample holds over 9,000 clones, and approximately 80% of those were seen once. The top ten clones comprise around 1.5% of the sample.

This specimen's time point label, interpreted: cycle 4 day 1 (C4D1), after less than seven weeks of nivolumab. Relapse after autologous stem cell transplantation had occurred in all trial patients, and cohorts A, B and C were distinguished by prior brentuximab vedotin exposure. Using a Miltenyi CD4+ T cell isolation kit, CD4+ T cells were purified from thawed PBMCs through magnetic negative selection. A total of 56 patients with relapsed/refractory classical Hodgkin lymphoma made up the trial cohort, and each patient's best overall response was complete response, partial response or progressive disease. Single-agent nivolumab was administered to trial patients in the multi-cohort phase II CheckMate 205 trial. An independent review committee assessed best overall response using the 2007 International Working Group response criteria. Trial PBMCs were obtained immediately prior to nivolumab initiation (C1D1) and on therapy at cycle 2 day 1 and cycle 4 day 1. Peripheral blood was collected in 8 mL Vacutainer Cell Preparation Tubes, from which PBMCs were isolated by centrifugation and then cryopreserved. Purified CD4+ and CD8+ fractions were prepared only for cases in which an additional PBMC sample was available. Magnetically labelled cells were depleted on LS columns in a quadroMACS separator, and the flow-through was collected as the purified fraction.

The specimen was CD4+ T cells from blood, collected before the fourth cycle of nivolumab. This receptor chain uses TRBV28 and TRBJ2-5; the central 7 bases match TRBD1. The receptor's source is a human donor with classical Hodgkin lymphoma. Here is the DNA: TGTGCCAGCAGGTTGGGGACAGTCGAATACCAAGAGACCCAGTACTTC. Translated, it reads CASRLGTVEYQETQYF.